The following is a TCR beta chain sequence with its context. No antigen is known for it. In the PCR, 60 Vbeta and 13 Jbeta primers were used. Generated by immunoSEQ multiplex PCR, the TCRdb table keeps only in-frame clones and is missing some. The sample lists under 250,000 clones; roughly 84% were seen once. The sample originates from a study of cytomegalovirus exposure and HLA in healthy donors. Overall study context: Within an early data release were about 85 million unique TCRs drawn from HLA-typed donors.

General study results and limits: A later analysis associated some 18,000 TCR beta sequences with HLA alleles at a 0.05 false discovery rate. Later work found that TCR association rates differed between HLA loci; DRB1 had the most and HLA-C the fewest.

V gave up 8 bases and J gave up 0 bases, with 14 bases separating them. CDR1 MNHEY and CDR2 SVGAGI come from the germline V gene. The CDR3 is 15 residues long. The rearrangement links TRBV6-5 to TRBJ2-1; TRBD2 is a possible D gene (6 bases). Sequencing used PBMCs. This TCR came from a boy younger than 10 in good health and CMV-seronegative. In DNA form, the CDR3 reads TGTGCCAGCGGGACTCGTTCAAGCTCCTACAATGAGCAGTTCTTC. It yields the protein CASGTRSSSYNEQFF.